The source of this T cell receptor (beta chain) is a study of cytomegalovirus exposure and HLA in healthy donors. Study as a whole: The 90 to 150 validation repertoires were produced on the same platform as the roughly 690 repertoires of the first cohort. This was reported in a later analysis.

The CDR3 is made up of 14 amino acids. V lost 0 bases, J lost 0 bases, and 3 bases lay in between. CDR1 is MNHNS and CDR2 is SASEGT in the germline V gene. Sequencing used immunoSEQ multiplex PCR; TCRdb keeps in-frame clones, though not all of them. This table has over 200,000 clones, roughly 88% appearing once. Study conclusions and caveats: Most TCR sequences proved rare, with some public TCRs found in many donors.

On this clone: As yet, its antigen is unknown.

Donors came from a validation cohort of over a hundred subjects, distinct from the first 666-subject cohort. The sample was PBMCs. This sequence originates from a woman younger than 45 in good health and CMV-seronegative. The rearrangement links TRBV6-1 to TRBJ1-3; unclear D gene. The DNA for the CDR3 is TGTGCCAGCAGTGAAGCTAGCTCTGGAAACACCATATATTTT. Its protein product is CASSEASSGNTIYF.